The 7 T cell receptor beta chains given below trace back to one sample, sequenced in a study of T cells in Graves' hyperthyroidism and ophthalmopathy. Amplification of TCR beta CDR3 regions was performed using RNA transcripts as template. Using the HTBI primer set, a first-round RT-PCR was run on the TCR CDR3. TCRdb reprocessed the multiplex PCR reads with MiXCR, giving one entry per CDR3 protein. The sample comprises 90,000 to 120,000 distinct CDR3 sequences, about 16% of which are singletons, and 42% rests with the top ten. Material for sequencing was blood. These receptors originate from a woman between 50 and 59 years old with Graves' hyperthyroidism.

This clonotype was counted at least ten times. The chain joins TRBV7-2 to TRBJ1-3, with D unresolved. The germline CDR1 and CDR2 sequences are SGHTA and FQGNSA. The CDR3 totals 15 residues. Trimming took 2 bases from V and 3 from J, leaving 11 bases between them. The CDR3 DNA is TGTGCCAGCAGCTTATCGGGGATTAGTGGAAACACCATATATTTT. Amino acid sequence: CASSLSGISGNTIYF.

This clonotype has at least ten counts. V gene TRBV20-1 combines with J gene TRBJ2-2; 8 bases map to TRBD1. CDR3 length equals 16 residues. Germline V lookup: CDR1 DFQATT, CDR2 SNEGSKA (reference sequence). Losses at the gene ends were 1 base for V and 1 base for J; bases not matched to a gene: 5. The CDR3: CSARGNRGENTGELFF. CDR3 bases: TGCAGTGCTAGAGGGAACAGGGGGGAGAACACCGGGGAGCTGTTTTTT.

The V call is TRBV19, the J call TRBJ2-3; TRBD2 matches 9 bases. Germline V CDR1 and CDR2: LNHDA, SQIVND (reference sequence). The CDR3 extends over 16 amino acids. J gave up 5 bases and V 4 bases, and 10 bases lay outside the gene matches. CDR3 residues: CASSRMGGRAGDTQYF. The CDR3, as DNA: TGTGCCAGTAGTAGGATGGGCGGGAGGGCCGGAGATACGCAGTATTTT.

The CDR3, as DNA: TGCAGTGCTAGAGTCCTCAGACGCTCCTACGAGCAGTACTTC. As protein: CSARVLRRSYEQYF. V and J are TRBV20-1 and TRBJ2-7; D is uncertain. Trimming removed 1 base from V and 0 bases from J, with 10 bases in between. Germline V gene sequence: CDR1 DFQATT, CDR2 SNEGSKA (reference sequence). This CDR3 has 14 residues.

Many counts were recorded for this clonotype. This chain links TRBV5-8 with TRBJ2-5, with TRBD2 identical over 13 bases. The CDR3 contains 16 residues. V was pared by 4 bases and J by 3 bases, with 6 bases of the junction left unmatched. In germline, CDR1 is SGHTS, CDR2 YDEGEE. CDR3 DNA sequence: TGTGCCAGCAGCCTGACCGGGACTAGCGGGAAAGAGACCCAGTACTTC. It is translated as CASSLTGTSGKETQYF.

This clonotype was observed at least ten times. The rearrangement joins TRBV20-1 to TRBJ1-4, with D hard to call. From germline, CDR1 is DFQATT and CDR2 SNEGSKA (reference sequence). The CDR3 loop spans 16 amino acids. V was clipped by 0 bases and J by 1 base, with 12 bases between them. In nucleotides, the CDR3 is TGCAGTGCTAGAGACCCACGACGGGGAACTAATGAAAAACTGTTTTTT. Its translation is CSARDPRRGTNEKLFF.

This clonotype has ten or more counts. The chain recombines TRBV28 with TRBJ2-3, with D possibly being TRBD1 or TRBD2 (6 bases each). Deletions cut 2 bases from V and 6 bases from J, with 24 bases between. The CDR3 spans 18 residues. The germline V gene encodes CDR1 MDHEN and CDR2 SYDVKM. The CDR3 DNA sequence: TGTGCCAGCAGTTTACAGGGAAACCCGGCCGGGGGCAGGGATACGCAGTATTTT. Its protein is CASSLQGNPAGGRDTQYF.